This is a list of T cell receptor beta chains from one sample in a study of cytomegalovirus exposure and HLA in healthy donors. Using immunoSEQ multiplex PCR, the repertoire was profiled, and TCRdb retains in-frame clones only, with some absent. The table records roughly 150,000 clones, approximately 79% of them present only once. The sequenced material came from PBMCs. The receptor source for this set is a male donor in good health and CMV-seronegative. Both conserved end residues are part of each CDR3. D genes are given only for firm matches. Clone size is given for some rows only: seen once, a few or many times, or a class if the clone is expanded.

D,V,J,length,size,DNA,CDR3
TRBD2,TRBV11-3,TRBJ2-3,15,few,TGTGCCAGCAGCTTAGGGGGACTAGCAGCAGATACGCAGTATTTT,CASSLGGLAADTQYF
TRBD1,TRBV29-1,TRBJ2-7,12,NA,TGCAGCGTTCCAGCTGACAGGGGCGAGCAGTACTTC,CSVPADRGEQYF
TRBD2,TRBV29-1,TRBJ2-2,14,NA,TGCAGCGGGGGACTAGCGGGTCGCACCGGGGAGCTGTTTTTT,CSGGLAGRTGELFF
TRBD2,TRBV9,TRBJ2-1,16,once,TGTGCCAGCAGCGCTTCGGGACTAGCGGCCTACAATGAGCAGTTCTTC,CASSASGLAAYNEQFF
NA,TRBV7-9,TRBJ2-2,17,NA,TGTTCCAGCAGCTTAGCGATAAGGCAGGGGAACACCGGGGAGCTGTTTTTT,CSSSLAIRQGNTGELFF
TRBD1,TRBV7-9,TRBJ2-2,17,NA,TGTGCCAGCAGCTTAGGCGGGACAGGGTATGACACCGGGGAGCTGTTTTTT,CASSLGGTGYDTGELFF
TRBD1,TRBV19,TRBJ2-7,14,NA,TGTGCCAGTAGTATTGGTGGACAGGGCTACGAGCAGTACTTC,CASSIGGQGYEQYF
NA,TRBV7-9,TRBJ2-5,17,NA,TGTTCCAGCAGCTTAGCAGTGGGCAGGGCTGGGCAAGAGACCCAGTACTTC,CSSSLAVGRAGQETQYF
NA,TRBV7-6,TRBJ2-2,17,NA,TGTGCCAGCAGCTCACGCCAGGGGCGAGAAGGTCCCGGGGAGCTGTTTTTT,CASSSRQGREGPGELFF
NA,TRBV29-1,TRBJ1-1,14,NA,TGCAGCGTTGCGAAACTTCTTGGGGGGGATGAAGCTTTCTTT,CSVAKLLGGDEAFF
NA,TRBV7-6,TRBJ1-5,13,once,TGTGCCAGCAGCTTAGCGCCGGGTAAGCCCCAGCATTTT,CASSLAPGKPQHF
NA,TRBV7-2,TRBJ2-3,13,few,TGTGCCAGCAGCTTAGCCATCACAGATACGCAGTATTTT,CASSLAITDTQYF
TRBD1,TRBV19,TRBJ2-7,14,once,TGTGCCAGTAGTATGCGACAGGGTAACTACGAGCAGTACTTC,CASSMRQGNYEQYF
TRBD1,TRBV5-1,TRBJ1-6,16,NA,TGCGCCAGCAGCTTCGAGAGACAGGGTAACAATTCACCCCTCCACTTT,CASSFERQGNNSPLHF
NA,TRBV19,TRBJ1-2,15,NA,TGTGCCAGTAGCCGAACCGGGACTCCAGACTATGGCTACACCTTC,CASSRTGTPDYGYTF
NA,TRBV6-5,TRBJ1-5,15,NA,TGTGCCAGCAGTTACATAGCAGGGGACAATCAGCCCCAGCATTTT,CASSYIAGDNQPQHF
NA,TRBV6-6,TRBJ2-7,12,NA,TGTGCCAGCAGTTATGGTTTCTACGAGCAGTACTTC,CASSYGFYEQYF
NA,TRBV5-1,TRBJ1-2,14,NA,TGCGCCAGCAGCTTGGGCCAGGGGCACTATGGCTACACCTTC,CASSLGQGHYGYTF
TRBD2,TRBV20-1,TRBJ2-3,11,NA,TGCAGTGGGACCCTAGCGGGGGTTCCACTTTTT,CSGTLAGVPLF
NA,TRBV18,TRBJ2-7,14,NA,TGTGCCAGCTCACCACCGTACCTCCCCCGCGAGCAGTACTTC,CASSPPYLPREQYF
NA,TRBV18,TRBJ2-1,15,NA,TGTGCCAGCTCACCGTATTCGGGAGAGCAGAATGAGCAGTTCTTC,CASSPYSGEQNEQFF
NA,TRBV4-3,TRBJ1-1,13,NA,TGCGCCAGCAGCCAAGCTCTGTACACTGAAGCTTTCTTT,CASSQALYTEAFF
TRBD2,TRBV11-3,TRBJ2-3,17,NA,TGTGCCAGCAGCTTAGTATCGGGGGGGCTGTCTCCAGATACGCAGTATTTT,CASSLVSGGLSPDTQYF
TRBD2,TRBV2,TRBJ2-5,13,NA,TGTGCCAGCAAGCGGGAGGGCCTTGAGACCCAGTACTTC,CASKREGLETQYF
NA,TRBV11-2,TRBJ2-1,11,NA,TGTGCCAGCAGCTCAACTGGTGAGCAGTTCTTC,CASSSTGEQFF
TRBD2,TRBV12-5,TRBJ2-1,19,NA,TGTGCTAGTGGTTTGGTACTGGGACTAGCGGGAGGGCGTAACAATGAGCAGTTCTTC,CASGLVLGLAGGRNNEQFF
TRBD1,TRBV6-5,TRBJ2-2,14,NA,TGTGCCAGCAACCGAGGGGGCCTTACCGGGGAGCTGTTTTTT,CASNRGGLTGELFF
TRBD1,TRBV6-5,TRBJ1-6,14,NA,TGTGCCAGCAGTTACAGGGACAGGGATTCACCCCTCCACTTT,CASSYRDRDSPLHF
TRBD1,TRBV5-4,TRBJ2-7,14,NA,TGTGCCAGCAGCTGGGGACAGGGTTCCTACGAGCAGTACTTC,CASSWGQGSYEQYF
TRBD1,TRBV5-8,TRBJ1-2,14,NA,TGTGCCAGCAGCGGGCGGACAGGGACGAGCGGCTACACCTTC,CASSGRTGTSGYTF
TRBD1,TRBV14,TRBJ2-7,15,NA,TGTGCCAGCAGCCCTCGTAGGGACAGCTTGTACGAGCAGTACTTC,CASSPRRDSLYEQYF
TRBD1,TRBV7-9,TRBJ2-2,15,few,TGTGCCAGCAGCCCGCGGACAGGGCCGTACGGGGAGCTGTTTTTT,CASSPRTGPYGELFF
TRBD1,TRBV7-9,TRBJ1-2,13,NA,TGTTCCAGCAGCTTCGACAGGGTGGATGGCTACACCTTC,CSSSFDRVDGYTF
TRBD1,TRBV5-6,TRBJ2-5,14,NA,TGTGCCAGCAGCTTCAGGGGGCCGGGAGAGACCCAGTACTTC,CASSFRGPGETQYF